The sequence of this T cell receptor beta chain was determined in a study of breast tumors, draining lymph nodes, adjacent tissues. General study findings and limits: Tumors had less TCR diversity than lymph nodes, more than nontumor tissue.

The lymph nodes were axillary draining lymph nodes from breast cancer patients. In TCRdb, the multiplex PCR reads were re-called with MiXCR into one record per CDR3 protein. The sample carries some 200,000 distinct CDR3 sequences, 25% to 40% recorded once. Turning to this clonotype: As yet, its antigen is unknown.

V shed 7 bases, J shed 2 bases, and the junction held 7 bases outside the gene matches. The CDR3 runs 15 residues. Germline assignment: CDR1 MDHEN and CDR2 SYDVKM. The TCR comes from a female donor with breast cancer. Some clones in this sample may be carry-over from other donors' samples. Sequencing used axillary lymph node tissue. This chain joins TRBV28 and TRBJ2-1; 8 nucleotides match TRBD1. The CDR3 reads CASTTTGAPYNEQFF. The CDR3 coding sequence is TGTGCCAGCACGACGACAGGGGCACCCTACAATGAGCAGTTCTTC.